This TCR beta chain originates from a study of blood T cell repertoires in COVID-19. Germline lookup yields CDR1 LNHDA and CDR2 SQIVND (reference sequence). This CDR3 is 16 amino acids long. V shed 5 bases, J shed 2 bases, and the junction held 9 bases outside the gene matches. The age range of participants was 18 to 89 years, with residence in around 22 US areas. Some clones are missing from TCRdb's copy, which holds only in-frame ones; the method was immunoSEQ multiplex PCR. The sample lists about 290,000 clones, about 89% occurring once. Sample: PBMCs or T cells enriched from blood (not recorded which). The chain employs TRBV19 and TRBJ2-1; 7 bases fit TRBD2. The sequence was collected from a middle-aged woman who had recovered from COVID-19. Here the CDR3 reads CASSEGNAGAYNEQFF. In DNA, the CDR3 is TGTGCCAGTAGTGAGGGCAACGCGGGGGCCTACAATGAGCAGTTCTTC.